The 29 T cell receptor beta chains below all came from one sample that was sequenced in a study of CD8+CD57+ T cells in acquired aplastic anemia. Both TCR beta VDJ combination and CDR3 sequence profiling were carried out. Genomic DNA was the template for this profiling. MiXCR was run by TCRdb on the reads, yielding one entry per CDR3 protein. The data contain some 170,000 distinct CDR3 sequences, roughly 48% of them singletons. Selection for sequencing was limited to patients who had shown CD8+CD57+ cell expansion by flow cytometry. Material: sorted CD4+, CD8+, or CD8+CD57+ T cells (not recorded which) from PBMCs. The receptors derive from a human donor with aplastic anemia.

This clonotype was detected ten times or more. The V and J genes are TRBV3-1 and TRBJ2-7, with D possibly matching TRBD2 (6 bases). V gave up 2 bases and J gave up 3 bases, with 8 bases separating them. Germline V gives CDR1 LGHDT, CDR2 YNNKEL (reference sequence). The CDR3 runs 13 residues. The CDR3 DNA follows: TGTGCCAGCAGCCAACTGGGAGGCTACGAGCAGTACTTC. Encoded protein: CASSQLGGYEQYF.

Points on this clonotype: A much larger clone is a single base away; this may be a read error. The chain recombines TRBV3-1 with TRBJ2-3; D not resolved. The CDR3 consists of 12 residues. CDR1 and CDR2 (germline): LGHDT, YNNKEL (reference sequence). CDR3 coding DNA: TGTGCCAGCAGCCTCTACACAGATACGCACTATTTT. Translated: CASSLYTDTHYF.

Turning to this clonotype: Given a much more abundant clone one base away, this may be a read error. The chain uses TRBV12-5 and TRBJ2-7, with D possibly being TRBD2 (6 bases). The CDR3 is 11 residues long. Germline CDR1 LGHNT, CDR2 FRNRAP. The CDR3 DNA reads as TGTGCTAGTGGGGGGCCGGGGGAGCAGCACTTC. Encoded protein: CASGGPGEQHF.

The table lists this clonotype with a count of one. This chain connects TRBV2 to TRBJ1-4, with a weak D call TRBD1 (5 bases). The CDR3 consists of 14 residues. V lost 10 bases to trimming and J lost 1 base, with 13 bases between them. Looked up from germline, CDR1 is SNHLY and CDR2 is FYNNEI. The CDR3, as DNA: TGTGCCATCAGGGTGGGGATAACTAATGAAAAACTGTTTTTT. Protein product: CAIRVGITNEKLFF. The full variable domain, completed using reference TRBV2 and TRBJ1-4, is EPEVTQTPSHQVTQMGQEVILRCVPISNHLYFYWYRQILGQKVEFLVSFYNNEISEKSEIFDDQFSVERPDGSNFTLKIRSTKLEDSAMYFCAIRVGITNEKLFFGSGTQLSVL.

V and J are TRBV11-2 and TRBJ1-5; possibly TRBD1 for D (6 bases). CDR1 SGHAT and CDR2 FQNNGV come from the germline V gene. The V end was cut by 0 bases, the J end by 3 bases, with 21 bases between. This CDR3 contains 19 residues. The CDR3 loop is CASSLDPRVGGRVNQPQHF. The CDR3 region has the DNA TGTGCCAGCAGCTTAGATCCCCGGGTCGGGGGGCGAGTCAATCAGCCCCAGCATTTT.

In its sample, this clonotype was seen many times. CDR3 sequence reads: CASGRQGALNTEAFF. CDR3 sequence (DNA): TGTGCCAGCGGTCGGCAGGGGGCTTTGAACACTGAAGCTTTCTTT. The V call is TRBV6-5, the J call TRBJ1-1, with 8 bases that match TRBD1. Trimming cost V 8 bases and J 0 bases; bases outside gene matches: 8. The CDR3 spans 15 residues. Germline V gene data show CDR1 as MNHEY and CDR2 as SVGAGI.

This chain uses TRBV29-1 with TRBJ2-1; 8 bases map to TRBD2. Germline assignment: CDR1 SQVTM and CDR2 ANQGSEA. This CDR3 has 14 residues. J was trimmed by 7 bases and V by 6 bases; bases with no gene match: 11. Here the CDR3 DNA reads TGCAGCGTGAAAGACCTGGGACTAGAGAATGAGCAGTTCTTC. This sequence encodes CSVKDLGLENEQFF.

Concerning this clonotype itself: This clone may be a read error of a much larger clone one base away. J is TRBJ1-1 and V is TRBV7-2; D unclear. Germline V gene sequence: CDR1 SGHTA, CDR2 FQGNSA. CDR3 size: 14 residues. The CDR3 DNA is TGTGCCAGCAACTTATCCCCGACGTACACTGAAGCTTTCTTT. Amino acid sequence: CASNLSPTYTEAFF.

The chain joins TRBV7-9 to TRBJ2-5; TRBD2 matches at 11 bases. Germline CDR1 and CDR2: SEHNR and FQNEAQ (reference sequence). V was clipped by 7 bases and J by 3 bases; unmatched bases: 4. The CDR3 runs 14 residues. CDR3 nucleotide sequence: TGTGCCAGCAAGTCACTAGCGGGGGAAGAGACCCAGTACTTC. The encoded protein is CASKSLAGEETQYF.

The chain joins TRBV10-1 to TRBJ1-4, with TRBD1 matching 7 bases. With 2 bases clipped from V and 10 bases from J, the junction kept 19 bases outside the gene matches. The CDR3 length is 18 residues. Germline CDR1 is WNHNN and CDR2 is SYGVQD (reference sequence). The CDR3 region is CASSEKDRSRTTLVKLFF. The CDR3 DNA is TGCGCCAGCAGTGAGAAGGACAGGAGTCGCACTACTCTGGTAAAACTGTTTTTT.

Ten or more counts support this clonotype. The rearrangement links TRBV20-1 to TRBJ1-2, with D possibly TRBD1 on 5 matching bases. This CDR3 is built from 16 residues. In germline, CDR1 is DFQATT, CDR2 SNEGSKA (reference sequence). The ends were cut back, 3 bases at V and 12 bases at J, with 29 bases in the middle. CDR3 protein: CSARSTLSKDNGGNTF. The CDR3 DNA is TGCAGTGCTAGGTCTACACTATCCAAGGACAACGGTGGGAACACCTTC.

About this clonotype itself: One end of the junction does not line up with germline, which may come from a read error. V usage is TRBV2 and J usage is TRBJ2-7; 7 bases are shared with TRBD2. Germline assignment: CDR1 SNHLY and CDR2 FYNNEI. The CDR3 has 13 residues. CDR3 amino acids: CASSYASGYGQHF. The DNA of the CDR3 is TGTGCCAGCAGTTACGCTAGCGGCTACGGGCAGCACTTC.

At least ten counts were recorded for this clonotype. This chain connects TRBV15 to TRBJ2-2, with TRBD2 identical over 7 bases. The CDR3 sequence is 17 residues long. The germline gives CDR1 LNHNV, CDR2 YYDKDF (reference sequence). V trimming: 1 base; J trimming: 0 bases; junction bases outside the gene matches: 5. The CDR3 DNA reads TGTGCCACCAGCAGAGTCCGGGGAGGGACGAACACCGGGGAGCTGTTTTTT. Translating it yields CATSRVRGGTNTGELFF.

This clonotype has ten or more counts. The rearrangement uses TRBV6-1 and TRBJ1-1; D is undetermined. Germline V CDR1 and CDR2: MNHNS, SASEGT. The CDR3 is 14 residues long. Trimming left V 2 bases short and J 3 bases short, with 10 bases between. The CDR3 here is CASSESGRDTEAFF. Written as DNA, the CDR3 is TGTGCCAGCAGTGAATCCGGCAGAGACACTGAAGCTTTCTTT.

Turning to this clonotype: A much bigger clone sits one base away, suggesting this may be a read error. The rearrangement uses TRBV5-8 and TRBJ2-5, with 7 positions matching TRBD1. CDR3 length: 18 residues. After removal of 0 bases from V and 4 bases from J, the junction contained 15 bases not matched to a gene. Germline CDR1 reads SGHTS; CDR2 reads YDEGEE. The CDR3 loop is CASSLGSGTAPPRETQYF. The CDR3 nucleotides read TGTGCCAGCAGCTTGGGATCCGGGACAGCTCCTCCCCGAGAGACCCAGTACTTC. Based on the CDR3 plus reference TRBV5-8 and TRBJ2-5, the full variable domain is EAGVTQSPTHLIKTRGQQATLRCSPISGHTSVYWYQQALGLGLQFLLWYDEGEERNRGNFPPRFSGRQFPNYSSELNVNALELEDSALYLCASSLGSGTAPPRETQYFGPGTRLLVL.

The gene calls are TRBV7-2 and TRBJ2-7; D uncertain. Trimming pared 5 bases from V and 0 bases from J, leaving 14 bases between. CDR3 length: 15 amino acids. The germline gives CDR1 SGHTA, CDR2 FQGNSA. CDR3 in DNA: TGTGCCAGCAGCCTTGATTCTATCAGCTCCTACGAGCAGTACTTC. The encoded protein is CASSLDSISSYEQYF.

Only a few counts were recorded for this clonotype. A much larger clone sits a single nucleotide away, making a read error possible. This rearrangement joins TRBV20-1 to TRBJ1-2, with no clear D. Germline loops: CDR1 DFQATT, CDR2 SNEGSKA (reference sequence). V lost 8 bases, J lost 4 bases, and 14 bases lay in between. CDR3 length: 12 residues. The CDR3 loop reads CSPWTLSYGYTF. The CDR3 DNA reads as TGCAGTCCATGGACTCTTAGCTATGGCTACACCTTC.

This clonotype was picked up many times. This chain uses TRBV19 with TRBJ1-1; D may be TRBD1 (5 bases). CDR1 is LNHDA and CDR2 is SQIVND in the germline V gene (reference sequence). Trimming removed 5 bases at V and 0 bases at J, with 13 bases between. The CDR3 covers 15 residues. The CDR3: CASSGTSLMNTEAFF. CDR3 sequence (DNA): TGTGCCAGTAGTGGGACGTCCCTCATGAACACTGAAGCTTTCTTT.

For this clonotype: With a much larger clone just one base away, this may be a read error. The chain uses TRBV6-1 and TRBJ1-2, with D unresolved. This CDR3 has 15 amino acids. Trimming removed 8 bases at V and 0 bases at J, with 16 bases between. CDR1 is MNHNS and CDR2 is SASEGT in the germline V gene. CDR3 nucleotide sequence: TGTGCCAGCGGTCCCCGTAGGCTTGCTAACTATGGCTACACCTTC. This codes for CASGPRRLANYGYTF.

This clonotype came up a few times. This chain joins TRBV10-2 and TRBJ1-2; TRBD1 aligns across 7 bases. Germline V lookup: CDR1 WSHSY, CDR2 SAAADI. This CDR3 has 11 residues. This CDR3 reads CGGGGSYGYTF. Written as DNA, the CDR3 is TGCGGAGGGGGCGGATCATATGGCTACACCTTC.

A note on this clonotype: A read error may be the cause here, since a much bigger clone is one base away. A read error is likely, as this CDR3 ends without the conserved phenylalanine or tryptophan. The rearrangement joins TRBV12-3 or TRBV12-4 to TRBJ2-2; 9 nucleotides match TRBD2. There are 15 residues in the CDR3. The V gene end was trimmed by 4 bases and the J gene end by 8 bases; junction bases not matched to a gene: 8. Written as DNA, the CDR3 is TGTGCCAGCAGTTCGGATGTAGCGGGGGCGGGGGAGCTGTTTTAT. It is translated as CASSSDVAGAGELFY.

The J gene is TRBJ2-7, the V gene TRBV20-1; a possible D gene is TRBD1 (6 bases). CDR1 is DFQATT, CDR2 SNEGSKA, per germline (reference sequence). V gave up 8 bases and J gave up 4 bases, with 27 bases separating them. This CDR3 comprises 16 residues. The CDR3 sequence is CSHPRYRAPRFYEQYF. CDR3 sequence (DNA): TGCAGTCACCCGCGATACAGGGCCCCGAGATTTTACGAGCAGTACTTC.

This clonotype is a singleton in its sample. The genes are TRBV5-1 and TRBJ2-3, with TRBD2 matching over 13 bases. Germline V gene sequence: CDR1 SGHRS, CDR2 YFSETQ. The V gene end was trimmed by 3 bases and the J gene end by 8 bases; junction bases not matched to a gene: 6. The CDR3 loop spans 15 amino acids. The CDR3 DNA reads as TGCGCCAGCAGCTCCGGGACTAGCGGGGCCCTTACGCAGTATTTT. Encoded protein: CASSSGTSGALTQYF.

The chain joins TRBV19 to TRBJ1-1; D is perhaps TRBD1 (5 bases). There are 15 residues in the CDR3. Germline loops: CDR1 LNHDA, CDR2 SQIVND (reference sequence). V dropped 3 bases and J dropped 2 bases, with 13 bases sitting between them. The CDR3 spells CASSIFQGQNTEAFF. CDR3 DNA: TGTGCCAGTAGTATTTTTCAGGGTCAAAACACTGAAGCTTTCTTT.

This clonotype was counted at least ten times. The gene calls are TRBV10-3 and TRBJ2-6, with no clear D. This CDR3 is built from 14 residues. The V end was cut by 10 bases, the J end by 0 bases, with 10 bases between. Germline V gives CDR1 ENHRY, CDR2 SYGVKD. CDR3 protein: CATGSSSGANVLTF. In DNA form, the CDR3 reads TGTGCCACCGGGTCTAGCTCTGGGGCCAACGTCCTGACTTTC.

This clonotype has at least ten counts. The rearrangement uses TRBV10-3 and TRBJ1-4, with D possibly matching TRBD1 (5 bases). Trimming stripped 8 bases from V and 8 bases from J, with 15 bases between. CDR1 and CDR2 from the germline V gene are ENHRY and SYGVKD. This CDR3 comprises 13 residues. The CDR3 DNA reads TGTGCCATCCGGGAGGGACGTGAGGAAAAACTGTTTTTT. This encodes CAIREGREEKLFF.

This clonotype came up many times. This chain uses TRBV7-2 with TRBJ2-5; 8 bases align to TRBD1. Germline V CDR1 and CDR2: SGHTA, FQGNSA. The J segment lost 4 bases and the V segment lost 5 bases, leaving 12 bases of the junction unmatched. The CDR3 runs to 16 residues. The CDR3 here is CASSPPRTGSLETQYF. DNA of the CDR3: TGTGCCAGCAGCCCCCCCCGGACAGGGAGTCTAGAGACCCAGTACTTC.

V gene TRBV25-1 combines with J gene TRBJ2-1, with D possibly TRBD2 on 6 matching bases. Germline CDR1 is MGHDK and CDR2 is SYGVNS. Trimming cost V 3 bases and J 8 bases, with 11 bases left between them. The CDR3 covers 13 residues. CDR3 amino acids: CASSEWERDEQFF. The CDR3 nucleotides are TGTGCCAGCAGTGAGTGGGAGCGGGATGAGCAGTTCTTC.

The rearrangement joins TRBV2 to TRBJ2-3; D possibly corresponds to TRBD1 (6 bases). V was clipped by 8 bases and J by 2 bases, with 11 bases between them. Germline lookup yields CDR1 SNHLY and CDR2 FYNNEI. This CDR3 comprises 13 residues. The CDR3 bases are TGTGCCAGCCGACAGGAGGTCACAGATACGCAGTATTTT. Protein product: CASRQEVTDTQYF. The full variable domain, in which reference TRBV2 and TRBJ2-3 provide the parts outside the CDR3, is EPEVTQTPSHQVTQMGQEVILRCVPISNHLYFYWYRQILGQKVEFLVSFYNNEISEKSEIFDDQFSVERPDGSNFTLKIRSTKLEDSAMYFCASRQEVTDTQYFGPGTRLTVL.